This TCR beta chain was found in a study of T cell repertoires in cytomegalovirus infection. V lost 4 bases, J lost 5 bases, and 4 bases stayed unmatched. The CDR3 runs 14 residues. Germline V lookup: CDR1 SEHNR, CDR2 FQNEAQ (reference sequence). MiXCR, run by TCRdb on the reads, gives a single entry per CDR3 protein. The sample lists under 350,000 distinct CDR3 sequences; 20% to 25% were seen once. As concerns this clonotype: Its antigen is currently unknown.

This clonotype was sampled from a human donor in good health (CMV status not recorded). Some clones in this sample may be carry-over from other donors' samples. The material sequenced was cultured PBMCs, taken from culture after CMV antigen stimulation. This rearrangement joins TRBV7-9 to TRBJ2-7; TRBD2 aligns across 11 bases. The CDR3 sequence is CASSYSGRAHEQYF. Written as DNA, the CDR3 is TGTGCCAGCAGCTATAGCGGGAGGGCCCACGAGCAGTACTTC.